This TCR beta chain emerged from a study of blood T cell repertoires in COVID-19. For the study at large: From the United States, Italy and Spain came samples of acute and convalescent COVID-19. From T cells, B-cell-depleted T cells, or PBMCs came the material, which was cDNA or gDNA.

Those who participated ranged in age from about 18 to 89 years and resided in approximately 23 US areas. Germline lookup yields CDR1 MGHRA and CDR2 YSYEKL. Trimming stripped 1 base from V and 11 bases from J, with 14 bases between. The CDR3 extends over 13 amino acids. TCRdb's table, derived via immunoSEQ multiplex PCR, lists solely in-frame clones and lacks some. The data hold around 250,000 clones, with 70% to 90% observed a single time. Input material: PBMCs or T cells enriched from blood (not recorded which). The receptor comes from a woman in her forties or fifties who had recovered from COVID-19. V usage is TRBV4-1 and J usage is TRBJ1-1; D unclear. The CDR3 loop reads CASSQAAGSSAFF. The CDR3 DNA reads as TGCGCCAGCAGCCAAGCTGCGGGGTCTAGCGCTTTCTTT.